These 14 T cell receptor beta chains came from one sample sequenced in a study of cytomegalovirus exposure and HLA in healthy donors. PCR amplification relied on 60 Vbeta primers (plus 13 Jbeta primers). Assay: immunoSEQ multiplex PCR; the TCRdb copy retains only in-frame clones and omits some. Seen here are under 200,000 clones, roughly 77% observed once, and the top ten hold roughly 2.1%. Sequencing was performed on PBMCs. The receptors here all came from a man between 50 and 59 years old in good health and CMV-seropositive.

This clone has more than one count but fewer than ten. This chain connects TRBV9 to TRBJ2-3; D is unresolved. The CDR3 runs to 12 residues. V dropped 4 bases and J dropped 8 bases, with 11 bases sitting between them. The germline V gene encodes CDR1 SGDLS and CDR2 YYNGEE. CDR3 sequence (DNA): TGTGCCAGCAGCCAATCAACGGGTACGCAGTATTTT. Translating gives CASSQSTGTQYF. Full variable domain (outside the CDR3, taken from reference TRBV9 and TRBJ2-3): DSGVTQTPKHLITATGQRVTLRCSPRSGDLSVYWYQQSLDQGLQFLIQYYNGEERAKGNILERFSAQQFPDLHSELNLSSLELGDSALYFCASSQSTGTQYFGPGTRLTVL.

The rearrangement joins TRBV7-2 to TRBJ2-1, with D hard to call. Trimming took 5 bases from V and 4 from J, leaving 9 bases between them. The CDR3 is made up of 13 amino acids. Germline CDR1 reads SGHTA; CDR2 reads FQGNSA. CDR3 amino acids: CASSTQKYNEQFF. For the CDR3, the DNA is TGTGCCAGCAGCACCCAGAAGTACAATGAGCAGTTCTTC. The variable domain in full, with the rest retrieved from reference TRBV7-2 and TRBJ2-1, is GAGVSQSPSNKVTEKGKDVELRCDPISGHTALYWYRQSLGQGLEFLIYFQGNSAPDKSGLPSDRFSAERTGGSVSTLTIQRTQQEDSAVYLCASSTQKYNEQFFGPGTRLTVL.

V is TRBV6-1 and J is TRBJ1-2; D gene ambiguous. Germline lookup yields CDR1 MNHNS and CDR2 SASEGT. This CDR3 contains 11 residues. V was shortened by 10 bases and J by 4 bases, with 10 bases between the two germline ends. The CDR3 bases are TGTGCCACCCTCGGAGGCTATGGCTACACCTTC. Residues: CATLGGYGYTF.

This rearrangement joins TRBV19 to TRBJ2-1; 15 bases align to TRBD2. The CDR3 length is 16 residues. Germline-derived CDR1 and CDR2 are LNHDA and SQIVND (reference sequence). V was pared by 5 bases and J by 7 bases, with 6 bases of the junction left unmatched. The CDR3 reads CASSGTSGGWWNEQFF. For the CDR3, the DNA is TGTGCCAGTAGTGGGACTAGCGGGGGGTGGTGGAATGAGCAGTTCTTC.

This rearrangement joins TRBV18 to TRBJ2-2, with 7 bases that match TRBD2. Germline CDR1 KGHSH, CDR2 LQKENI. The trim removed 3 bases at V and 5 bases at J, leaving 6 bases unmatched. The CDR3 covers 15 residues. CDR3 protein: CASSPTSSSTGELFF. The CDR3 DNA reads as TGTGCCAGCTCACCGACTAGCAGTTCTACCGGGGAGCTGTTTTTT.

V usage is TRBV7-9 and J usage is TRBJ2-7, with TRBD1 as a possible D gene (6 bases). Trimming took 1 base from V and 3 from J, leaving 10 bases between them. Germline V CDR1 and CDR2: SEHNR, FQNEAQ (reference sequence). CDR3 length: 14 amino acids. CDR3 nucleotides: TGTGCCAGCAGCTTAGACAGGGAGAGCTACGAGCAGTACTTC. Amino acids: CASSLDRESYEQYF.

The chain recombines TRBV29-1 with TRBJ2-5, with 10 bases fitting TRBD2. This CDR3 region has 14 residues. Germline CDR1 is SQVTM and CDR2 is ANQGSEA. V was pared by 3 bases and J by 4 bases, with 5 bases of the junction left unmatched. The CDR3 DNA is TGCAGCGTTGAGTTACTAGCGGGGTTAGAGACCCAGTACTTC. The encoded protein is CSVELLAGLETQYF.

A few counts support this clone. The chain joins TRBV28 to TRBJ1-6; D unresolved. CDR1 and CDR2 from the germline V gene are MDHEN and SYDVKM. Trimming took off 4 bases at V and 0 bases at J, with 13 bases between the two ends. This CDR3 spans 17 amino acids. In DNA form, the CDR3 reads TGTGCCAGCAGTTCCCCGGCAGGAAACTCCTATAATTCACCCCTCCACTTT. It specifies CASSSPAGNSYNSPLHF.

V and J are TRBV6-1 and TRBJ2-7, with 13 bases lining up with TRBD2. The V and J ends lost 7 bases and 4 bases, in that order; junction bases with no gene match: 7. The CDR3 extends over 15 amino acids. Germline CDR1 and CDR2: MNHNS and SASEGT. This CDR3 reads CASKPGLAGWYEQYF. The CDR3 DNA sequence: TGTGCCAGCAAGCCGGGACTAGCGGGGTGGTACGAGCAGTACTTC.

Remarks on this clone: Other DNA sequences from this sample encode an identical CDR3 as well. The rearrangement links TRBV6-5 to TRBJ1-3; no clear D. CDR3 size: 15 residues. Germline assignment: CDR1 MNHEY and CDR2 SVGAGI. Trimming shortened V by 2 bases and J by 0 bases, and 8 bases separated the two germline ends. CDR3 sequence: CASSYARASGNTIYF. CDR3 sequence (DNA): TGTGCCAGCAGTTACGCCCGAGCCTCTGGAAACACCATATATTTT.

The J gene is TRBJ2-3, the V gene TRBV7-9; D is possibly TRBD1 (6 bases). Germline CDR1 SEHNR, CDR2 FQNEAQ (reference sequence). V was cut by 4 bases and J by 3 bases, with 14 bases left in between. The CDR3 length is 15 residues. CDR3 sequence reads: CASSSGQVMTDTQYF. As DNA, the CDR3 is TGTGCCAGCAGCTCGGGACAAGTGATGACAGATACGCAGTATTTT. Full variable domain (missing parts from reference TRBV7-9 and TRBJ2-3): DTGVSQNPRHKITKRGQNVTFRCDPISEHNRLYWYRQTLGQGPEFLTYFQNEAQLEKSRLLSDRFSAERPKGSFSTLEIQRTEQGDSAMYLCASSSGQVMTDTQYFGPGTRLTVL.

This chain uses TRBV29-1 with TRBJ1-4, with TRBD1 as a possible D gene (6 bases). The V and J ends lost 5 bases and 6 bases respectively, with 16 bases between them. CDR3 length: 14 residues. In germline, CDR1 is SQVTM, CDR2 ANQGSEA. This CDR3 reads CSVFLQGVDEKLFF. The CDR3 DNA sequence: TGCAGCGTTTTTCTACAGGGAGTGGATGAAAAACTGTTTTTT.

V usage is TRBV4-3 and J usage is TRBJ2-3, with 7 bases identical to TRBD2. Germline V gives CDR1 LGHNA, CDR2 YSLEER. Unmatched junction bases numbered 9, after V lost 4 bases and J lost 5 bases. This CDR3 has 15 amino acids. DNA for the CDR3: TGCGCCAGCAGCCCCCTAGGCGGGGGAAGAGATACGCAGTATTTT. Translation gives CASSPLGGGRDTQYF.

This clone has a handful of counts. This chain uses TRBV5-6 with TRBJ2-7; unclear D gene. The germline V gene has CDR1 SGHDT and CDR2 YYEEEE. Between the trimmed V and J ends, which lost 2 bases and 4 bases, there was a span of 10 bases. The length of the CDR3 is 13 residues. DNA for the CDR3: TGTGCCAGCAGCTTTCGAGGTGTGTACGAGCAGTACTTC. It encodes CASSFRGVYEQYF.